Sequencing of this T cell receptor beta chain was carried out in a study of beta chain features in type 1 diabetes. Study overall: Examination spanned around 110 million sorted cells from all samples. Overall study results and limits: Shorter TCRB CDR3s, moderately but significantly so, marked every one of the four CD4+ subsets in Type 1 diabetes patients.

On this clone: Antigen: not known.

The CDR3 totals 15 residues. In germline, CDR1 is SEHNR, CDR2 FQNEAQ (reference sequence). The trim removed 5 bases at V and 2 bases at J, leaving 7 bases unmatched. TCRB transcripts that were expressed got sequenced, as all of the isolated RNA had been reverse transcribed. Some clones are missing from TCRdb's copy, which holds only in-frame ones; the method was immunoSEQ multiplex PCR. The top ten hold around 0.12% of the sample, which has 500,000 to 800,000 clones, roughly 12% seen once. The material sequenced was naive CD4+ T cells from blood. This TCR was recovered from a man younger than 40 with type 1 diabetes. This rearrangement joins TRBV7-9 to TRBJ1-2, with 8 positions matching TRBD1. CDR3: CASSKRDRSNYGYTF. The DNA for the CDR3 is TGTGCCAGCAGCAAACGGGACAGGAGCAACTATGGCTACACCTTC. Full variable domain (remainder filled in from reference TRBV7-9 and TRBJ1-2): DTGVSQNPRHKITKRGQNVTFRCDPISEHNRLYWYRQTLGQGPEFLTYFQNEAQLEKSRLLSDRFSAERPKGSFSTLEIQRTEQGDSAMYLCASSKRDRSNYGYTFGSGTRLTVV.